This T cell receptor beta chain stems from a study of STAT5B mutations in CD4+ large granular lymphocyte leukemia (dated by TCRdb to about 2022). Background on the whole study: Among the healthy controls, the CDR3 'QG' motif was associated with a particular HLA allele. The TCRbeta repertoires of CD4+ T-cell large granular lymphocyte leukemia patients were compared with the TCRbeta repertoires of healthy blood donors. Flow cytometry on FACSCanto II or FACSVerse showed that the purified fractions were more than 95% pure among lymphocytes. Results and caveats for the whole study, not just this receptor: The data were not HLA-matched, and the higher clonality in CD4+ T-LGLL than in CD8+ T-LGLL could be due to the relatively small sample size. Each patient's main leukemic clonotypes were private, but around 25% of these clonotypes showed up at low frequency in the non-leukemic repertoires of other patients. CD4-sorted patient repertoires appeared more clonal than healthy CD4+ repertoires, and this difference persisted after removing the putative leukemic clones. TRBV06-family usage was enriched among the top patient clones (8/27) compared with healthy controls (2/35).

The immunoSEQ assay at survey resolution was used to sequence TCRbeta rearrangements from genomic DNA. Per the source publication's procedure: A lowest detectable productive clonotype frequency of 2.59 x 10-5 was observed in the TCR sequencing data. Only productive TCRbeta rearrangements, meaning sequences that were complete and in-frame, were kept for the analyses. The clonality of each sample was calculated as Simpson clonality in the immunoSEQ Analyzer version 3.0. Based on frequency, clones were grouped as very rare, small, medium, large (1-20%) or hyperexpanded (>20%). OLGA 1.2.3 estimated generation probabilities, VDJtools produced V-gene circos plots, VDJdb was queried for specificities, and GLIPH identified CDR3 motifs. TCRdb took this table from immuneACCESS and kept in-frame rearrangements with V and J called. Such tables lack part of the clones; where checked against another copy, unresolved V genes explain under half of the gap, and the rest is unexplained. The V and J calls and the clone size are those of that table, but D and trimming were determined from the DNA. The sample records roughly 34,000 clones, roughly four fifths of which are singletons. The ten largest clones capture around 4.3% of the sample.

The healthy controls were 35 or so blood donors, and the buffy coats of these donors were supplied by the Finnish Red Cross blood service. All TCR-sequenced material derived from peripheral blood: patient blood samples and healthy donor buffy coats. Peripheral blood mononuclear cells were isolated by Ficoll-Hypaque gradient centrifugation. For the healthy controls, CD4+ cells were obtained from buffy coats by magnetic purification. The Gentra Puregene Cell and Tissue kit was used for genomic DNA extraction, and quantification was performed on a Qubit 2.0 fluorometer. CDR1 SNHLY and CDR2 FYNNEI were looked up in the germline V gene. V and J are trimmed by 4 bases and 3 bases, and the gene matches miss 4 bases of the junction. The CDR3, cysteine through phenylalanine, is 15 amino acids long. CDR3 DNA only is kept here, 45 bases in frame from base 1. This clone was detected only a few times. This clone's antigen is unknown. No quality values exist for individual bases; no much larger clone is one base distant.

This receptor was taken from a human donor in good health. The source material was CD4+ T cells from blood buffy coats. Here the chain combines TRBV2 and TRBJ1-5; 9 central nucleotides agree with TRBD1. CDR3 sequence: CASSGTGAINQPQHF. The nucleotide sequence is given as TGTGCCAGCAGTGGGACAGGGGCGATCAATCAGCCCCAGCATTTT.